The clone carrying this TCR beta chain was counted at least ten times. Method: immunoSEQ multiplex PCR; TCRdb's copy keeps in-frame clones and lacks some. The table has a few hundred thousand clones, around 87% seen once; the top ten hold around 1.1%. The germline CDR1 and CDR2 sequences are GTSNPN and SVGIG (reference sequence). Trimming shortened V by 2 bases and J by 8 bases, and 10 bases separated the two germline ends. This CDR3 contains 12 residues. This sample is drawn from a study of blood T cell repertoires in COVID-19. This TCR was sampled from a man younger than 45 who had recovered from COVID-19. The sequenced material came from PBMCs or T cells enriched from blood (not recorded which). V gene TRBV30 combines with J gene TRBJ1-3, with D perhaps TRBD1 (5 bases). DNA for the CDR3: TGTGCCTGGAGTTTTGGGGCAGACACCATATATTTT. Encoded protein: CAWSFGADTIYF.